A selection of T cell receptor beta chains follows, all from one sample in a study of cytomegalovirus exposure and HLA in healthy donors. This table comes from immunoSEQ multiplex PCR, and its TCRdb copy is limited to in-frame clones, with some not included. Its listing shows 100,000 to 150,000 clones. Source material: PBMCs. All receptors come from a man in his late teens or twenties in good health and CMV-seronegative. Each CDR3 is given with its conserved first and last residue. D genes are given only for firm matches.

>.|TRBJ2-5|TRBV10-3
CAISIRSTDRQETQYF
TGTGCCATCAGTATTAGGTCGACAGATCGGCAAGAGACCCAGTACTTC
>TRBD2|TRBJ2-1|TRBV27
CASSLFPPASGSINEQFF
TGTGCCAGCAGTTTATTCCCCCCGGCTAGCGGGAGTATAAATGAGCAGTTCTTC
>.|TRBJ1-1|TRBV7-8
CASSPVAWGLNTEAFF
TGTGCCAGCAGCCCAGTCGCGTGGGGCTTGAACACTGAAGCTTTCTTT
>.|TRBJ1-1|TRBV5-6
CASSYRPGHPEAFF
TGTGCCAGCAGCTACCGGCCGGGACACCCTGAAGCTTTCTTT
>.|TRBJ2-1|TRBV14
CASSQELIVGNEQFF
TGTGCCAGCAGCCAAGAGCTAATAGTCGGGAATGAGCAGTTCTTC
>TRBD1|TRBJ1-5|TRBV5-6
CASSGTGTGDGQPQHF
TGTGCCAGCAGCGGAACCGGGACAGGGGACGGTCAGCCCCAGCATTTT
>.|TRBJ2-5|TRBV10-1
CASSDGGLETQYF
TGCGCCAGCAGTGATGGAGGCTTGGAGACCCAGTACTTC
>TRBD2|TRBJ2-5|TRBV9
CASSARLAGDGPQYF
TGTGCCAGCAGCGCCAGACTAGCGGGGGATGGGCCCCAGTACTTC
>TRBD2|TRBJ2-1|TRBV19
CASRGLAGWNEQFF
TGTGCCAGTAGGGGACTAGCGGGATGGAATGAGCAGTTCTTC
>TRBD1|TRBJ1-2|TRBV4-1
CASQYRGAGSGGYTF
TGCGCCAGCCAATACAGGGGCGCGGGTTCTGGTGGCTACACCTTC
>TRBD2|TRBJ2-1|TRBV19
CASSMGGSSYNEQFF
TGTGCCAGTAGTATGGGGGGGAGCTCCTACAATGAGCAGTTCTTC
>TRBD1|TRBJ2-7|TRBV29-1
CSVGGDRGYEQYF
TGCAGCGTTGGGGGGGACAGGGGCTACGAGCAGTACTTC
>TRBD1|TRBJ1-2|TRBV18
CASSPEQGEIYGYTF
TGTGCCAGCTCACCTGAACAGGGGGAGATCTATGGCTACACCTTC
>.|TRBJ1-6|TRBV6-5
CASSYQGRSPLHF
TGTGCCAGCAGTTACCAGGGGCGGTCACCCCTCCACTTT
>.|TRBJ1-6|TRBV5-8
CASSVQGINSPLHF
TGTGCCAGCAGCGTCCAGGGGATTAATTCACCCCTCCACTTT
>.|TRBJ2-7|TRBV5-1
CATSPATTYEQYF
TGCGCCACTAGCCCGGCGACGACCTACGAGCAGTACTTC
>TRBD1|TRBJ2-1|TRBV6-6
CASSYSTGANEQFF
TGTGCCAGCAGTTACTCAACAGGGGCGAATGAGCAGTTCTTC
>TRBD1|TRBJ2-5|TRBV5-1
CASSRDRGREQTQYF
TGCGCCAGCAGCCGGGACAGGGGCCGAGAACAGACCCAGTACTTC
>TRBD1|TRBJ2-3|TRBV6-1
CASSEAWAGQGIGTTDTQYF
TGTGCCAGCAGTGAAGCGTGGGCGGGACAGGGAATTGGGACCACAGATACGCAGTATTTT
>TRBD1|TRBJ2-7|TRBV18
CASSRQLGQGADEQYF
TGTGCCAGCTCACGGCAATTAGGACAGGGGGCCGACGAGCAGTACTTC
>TRBD1|TRBJ1-5|TRBV12-5
CASGLQGAAQPQHF
TGTGCTAGTGGTTTACAGGGGGCGGCTCAGCCCCAGCATTTT
>TRBD1|TRBJ1-5|TRBV28
CASRRPGTGGGQPQHF
TGTGCCAGCAGACGTCCCGGGACAGGGGGCGGTCAGCCCCAGCATTTT
>.|TRBJ2-3|TRBV4-1
CASSQEGPDPRGTDTQYF
TGCGCCAGCAGCCAAGAAGGGCCGGACCCGAGGGGGACAGATACGCAGTATTTT
>.|TRBJ1-2|TRBV5-4
CASSLGLTGAYNYGYTF
TGTGCCAGCAGCTTGGGGTTGACAGGTGCTTATAACTATGGCTACACCTTC
>.|TRBJ1-2|TRBV4-1
CASSQRVSANYGYTF
TGCGCCAGCAGCCAACGGGTCTCGGCTAACTATGGCTACACCTTC
>TRBD1|TRBJ2-3|TRBV5-4
CASSSAYRGRSTDTQYF
TGTGCCAGCAGCTCCGCCTACAGGGGACGGAGCACAGATACGCAGTATTTT
>.|TRBJ1-6|TRBV19
CASSPGQKESPLHF
TGTGCCAGTAGTCCGGGACAAAAAGAGTCACCCCTCCACTTT
>.|TRBJ2-7|TRBV7-8
CASNNRETLDF
TGTGCCAGCAATAACAGGGAAACATTGGACTTC
>.|TRBJ1-4|TRBV7-2
CASSAHPGVGEKLFF
TGTGCCAGCAGCGCACACCCCGGGGTAGGGGAAAAACTGTTTTTT
>.|TRBJ1-5|TRBV6-1
CASRGGQFVEPQHF
TGTGCCAGCAGGGGTGGGCAGTTCGTCGAGCCCCAGCATTTT
>TRBD1|TRBJ1-4|TRBV5-1
CASSRGQGNEKLFF
TGCGCCAGCAGCCGGGGACAGGGAAATGAAAAACTGTTTTTT
>TRBD2|TRBJ2-5|TRBV29-1
CSLSGRGETQYF
TGCAGCCTTAGCGGGAGGGGGGAGACCCAGTACTTC
>.|TRBJ1-4|TRBV19
CASSITGLSEKLFF
TGTGCCAGTAGTATCACGGGACTGAGTGAAAAACTGTTTTTT
>TRBD1|TRBJ1-2|TRBV30
CAWSVQGARWGYTF
TGTGCCTGGAGTGTACAGGGGGCGCGTTGGGGCTACACCTTC
>TRBD1|TRBJ1-1|TRBV19
CASSINRGTEAFF
TGTGCCAGTAGTATTAACAGGGGCACTGAAGCTTTCTTT
>TRBD2|TRBJ2-1|TRBV29-1
CSVIGLAGGNEQFF
TGCAGCGTGATAGGACTAGCGGGGGGTAATGAGCAGTTCTTC
>.|TRBJ1-1|TRBV7-7
CASSPFSGGGTEAFF
TGTGCTAGCAGCCCCTTTTCGGGGGGGGGCACTGAAGCTTTCTTT
>TRBD1|TRBJ1-1|TRBV11-1
CASSPLTGGNTEAFF
TGTGCCAGCAGCCCCCTGACAGGGGGAAACACTGAAGCTTTCTTT
>TRBD2|TRBJ2-2|TRBV9
CASSVDLAGGPAGELFF
TGTGCCAGCAGCGTAGATTTAGCGGGGGGGCCTGCCGGGGAGCTGTTTTTT
>TRBD1|TRBJ2-7|TRBV5-6
CASSSRQGFFRSYEQYF
TGTGCCAGCAGCTCCCGACAGGGGTTTTTTAGGTCCTACGAGCAGTACTTC
>TRBD2|TRBJ2-3|TRBV5-1
CASSLAPSGAILRNTQYF
TGCGCCAGCAGCTTGGCACCTAGCGGGGCCATACTGCGGAATACGCAGTATTTT
>.|TRBJ2-7|TRBV5-6
CASSRDPKEVYEQYF
TGTGCCAGCAGCCGAGACCCGAAAGAGGTCTACGAGCAGTACTTC
>TRBD2|TRBJ2-7|TRBV5-1
CASSSPLASGISPFYEQYF
TGCGCCAGCAGCTCACCCTTAGCTAGCGGGATTTCCCCTTTCTACGAGCAGTACTTC